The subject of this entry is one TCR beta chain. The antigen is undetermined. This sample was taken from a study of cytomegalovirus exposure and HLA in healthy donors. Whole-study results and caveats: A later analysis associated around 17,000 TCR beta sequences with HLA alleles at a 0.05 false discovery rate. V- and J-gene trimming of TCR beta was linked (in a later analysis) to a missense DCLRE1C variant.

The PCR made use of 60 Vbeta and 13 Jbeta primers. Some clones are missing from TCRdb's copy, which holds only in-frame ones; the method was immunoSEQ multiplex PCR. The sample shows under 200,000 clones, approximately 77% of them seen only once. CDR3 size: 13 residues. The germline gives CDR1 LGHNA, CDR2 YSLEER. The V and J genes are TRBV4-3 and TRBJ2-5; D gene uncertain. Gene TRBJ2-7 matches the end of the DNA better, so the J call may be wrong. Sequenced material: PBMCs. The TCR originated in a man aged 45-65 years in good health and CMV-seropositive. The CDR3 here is CASSQDRPYEQYF. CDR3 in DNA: TGCGCCAGCAGCCAAGATCGCCCGTACGAGCAGTACTTC.